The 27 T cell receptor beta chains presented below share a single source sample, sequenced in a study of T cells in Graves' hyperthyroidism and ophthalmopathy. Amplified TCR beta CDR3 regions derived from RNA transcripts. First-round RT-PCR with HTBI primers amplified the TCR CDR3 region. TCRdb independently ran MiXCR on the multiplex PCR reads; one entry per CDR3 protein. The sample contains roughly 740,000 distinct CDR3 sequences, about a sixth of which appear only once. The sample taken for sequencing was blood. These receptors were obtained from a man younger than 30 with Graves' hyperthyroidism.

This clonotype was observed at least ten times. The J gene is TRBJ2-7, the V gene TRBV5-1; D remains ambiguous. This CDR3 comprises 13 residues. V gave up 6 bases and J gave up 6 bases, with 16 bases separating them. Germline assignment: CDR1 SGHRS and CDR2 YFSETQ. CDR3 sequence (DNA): TGCGCCAGCACCACCAGTTTAGGCGGCGAGCAGTACTTC. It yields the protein CASTTSLGGEQYF. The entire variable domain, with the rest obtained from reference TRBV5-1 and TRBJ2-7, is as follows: KAGVTQTPRYLIKTRGQQVTLSCSPISGHRSVSWYQQTPGQGLQFLFEYFSETQRNKGNFPGRFSGRQFSNSRSEMNVSTLELGDSALYLCASTTSLGGEQYFGPGTRLTVT.

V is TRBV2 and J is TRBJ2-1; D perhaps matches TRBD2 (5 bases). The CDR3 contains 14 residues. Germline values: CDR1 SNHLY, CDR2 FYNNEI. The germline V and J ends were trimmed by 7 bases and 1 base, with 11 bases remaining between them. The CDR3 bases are TGTGCCAGCAACCTAGCTACATCCTACAATGAGCAGTTCTTC. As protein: CASNLATSYNEQFF.

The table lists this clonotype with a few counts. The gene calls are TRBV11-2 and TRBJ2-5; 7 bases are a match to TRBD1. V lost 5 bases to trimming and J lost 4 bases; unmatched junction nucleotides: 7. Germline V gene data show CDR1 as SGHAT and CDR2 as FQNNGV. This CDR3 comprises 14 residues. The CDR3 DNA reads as TGTGCCAGCAGCCAGGGGGTGGGGTTAGAGACCCAGTACTTC. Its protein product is CASSQGVGLETQYF.

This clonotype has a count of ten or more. The CDR3 here is CASSPQVPDYGYTF. CDR3 DNA: TGTGCCAGCAGTCCACAGGTACCCGACTATGGCTACACCTTC. This chain joins TRBV12-3 or TRBV12-4 and TRBJ1-2; tentative D call: TRBD1 (5 bases). With 5 bases removed from V and 3 bases from J, the gap between germline ends came to 13 bases. This CDR3 is built from 14 residues.

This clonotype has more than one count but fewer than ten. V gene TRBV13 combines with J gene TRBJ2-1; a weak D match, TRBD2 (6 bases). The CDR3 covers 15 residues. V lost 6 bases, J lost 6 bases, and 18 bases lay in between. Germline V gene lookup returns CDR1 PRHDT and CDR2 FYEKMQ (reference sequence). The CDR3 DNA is TGTGCCAGCAGTTCTTTGACTAGGGGATCCAATGAGCAGTTCTTC. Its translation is CASSSLTRGSNEQFF. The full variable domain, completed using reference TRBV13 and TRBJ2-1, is AAGVIQSPRHLIKEKRETATLKCYPIPRHDTVYWYQQGPGQDPQFLISFYEKMQSDKGSIPDRFSAQQFSDYHSELNMSSLELGDSALYFCASSSLTRGSNEQFFGPGTRLTVL.

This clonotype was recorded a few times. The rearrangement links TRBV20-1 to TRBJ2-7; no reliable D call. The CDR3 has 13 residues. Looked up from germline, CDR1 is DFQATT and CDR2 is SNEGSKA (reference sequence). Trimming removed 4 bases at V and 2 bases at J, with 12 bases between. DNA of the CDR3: TGCAGTGCTAACCCTTCGGTTGCCTACGAGCAGTACTTC. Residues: CSANPSVAYEQYF.

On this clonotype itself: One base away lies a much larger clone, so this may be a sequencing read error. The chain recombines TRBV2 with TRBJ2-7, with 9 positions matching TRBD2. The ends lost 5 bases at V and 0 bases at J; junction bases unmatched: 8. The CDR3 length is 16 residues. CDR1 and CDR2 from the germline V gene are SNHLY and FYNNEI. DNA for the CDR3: TGTGCCAGCAGTCCCTATCTTAGCGGGAGCTCCTACGAGCAGTACTTC. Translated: CASSPYLSGSSYEQYF.

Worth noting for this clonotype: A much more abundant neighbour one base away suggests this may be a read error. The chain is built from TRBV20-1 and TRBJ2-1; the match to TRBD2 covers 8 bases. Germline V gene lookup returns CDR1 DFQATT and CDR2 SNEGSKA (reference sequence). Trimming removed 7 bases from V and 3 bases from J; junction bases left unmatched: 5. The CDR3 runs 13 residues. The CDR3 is CSGDSGVYNEQFF. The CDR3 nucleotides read TGCAGTGGGGATAGCGGGGTCTACAATGAGCAGTTCTTC.

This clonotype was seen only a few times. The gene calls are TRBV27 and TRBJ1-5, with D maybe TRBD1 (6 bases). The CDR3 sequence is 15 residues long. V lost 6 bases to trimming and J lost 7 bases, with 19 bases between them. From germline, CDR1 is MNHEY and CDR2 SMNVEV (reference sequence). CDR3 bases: TGTGCCAGCAGCCCCCTACAGGGCACCGGCCAGCCCCAGCATTTT. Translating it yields CASSPLQGTGQPQHF.

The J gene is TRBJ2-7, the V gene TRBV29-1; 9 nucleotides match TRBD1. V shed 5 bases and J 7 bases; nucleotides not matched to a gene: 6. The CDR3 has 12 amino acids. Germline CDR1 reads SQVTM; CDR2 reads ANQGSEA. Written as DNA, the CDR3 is TGCAGCGTTCCGGACAGGGGAGGGGAGCAGTACTTC. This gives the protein CSVPDRGGEQYF.

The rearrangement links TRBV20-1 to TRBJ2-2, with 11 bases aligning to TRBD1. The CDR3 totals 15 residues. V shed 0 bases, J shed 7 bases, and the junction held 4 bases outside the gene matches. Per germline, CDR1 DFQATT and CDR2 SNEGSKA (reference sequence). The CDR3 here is CSARDPGQGGGELFF. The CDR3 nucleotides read TGCAGTGCTAGAGATCCGGGACAGGGGGGCGGGGAGCTGTTTTTT.

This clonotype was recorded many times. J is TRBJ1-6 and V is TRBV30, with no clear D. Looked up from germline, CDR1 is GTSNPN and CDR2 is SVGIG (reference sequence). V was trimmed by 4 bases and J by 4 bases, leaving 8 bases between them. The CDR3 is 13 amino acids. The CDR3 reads CAWTDGYNSPLHF. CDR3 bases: TGTGCCTGGACGGACGGGTATAATTCACCCCTCCACTTT. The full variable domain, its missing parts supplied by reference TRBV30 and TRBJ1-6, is SQTIHQWPATLVQPVGSPLSLECTVEGTSNPNLYWYRQAAGRGLQLLFYSVGIGQISSEVPQNLSASRPQDRQFILSSKKLLLSDSGFYLCAWTDGYNSPLHFGNGTRLTVT.

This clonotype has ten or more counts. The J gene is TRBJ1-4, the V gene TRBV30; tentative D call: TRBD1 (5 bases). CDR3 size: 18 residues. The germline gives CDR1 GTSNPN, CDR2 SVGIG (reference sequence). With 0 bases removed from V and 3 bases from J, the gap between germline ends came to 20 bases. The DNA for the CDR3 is TGTGCCTGGAGTGTAAAGGGCGGAGCGGGGCGTGCTAATGAAAAACTGTTTTTT. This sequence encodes CAWSVKGGAGRANEKLFF.

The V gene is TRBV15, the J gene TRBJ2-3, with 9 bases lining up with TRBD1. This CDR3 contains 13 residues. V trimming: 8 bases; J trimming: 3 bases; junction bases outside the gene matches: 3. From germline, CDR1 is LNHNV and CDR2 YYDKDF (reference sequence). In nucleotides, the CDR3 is TGTGCCACCCGACAGGGGGGGACAGATACGCAGTATTTT. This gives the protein CATRQGGTDTQYF. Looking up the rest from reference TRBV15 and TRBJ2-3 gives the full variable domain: DAMVIQNPRYQVTQFGKPVTLSCSQTLNHNVMYWYQQKSSQAPKLLFHYYDKDFNNEADTPDNFQSRRPNTSFCFLDIRSPGLGDTAMYLCATRQGGTDTQYFGPGTRLTVL.

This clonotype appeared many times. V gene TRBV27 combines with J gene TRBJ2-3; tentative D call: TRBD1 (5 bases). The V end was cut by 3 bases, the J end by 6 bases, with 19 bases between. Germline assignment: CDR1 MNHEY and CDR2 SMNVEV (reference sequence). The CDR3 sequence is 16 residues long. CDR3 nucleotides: TGTGCCAGCAGTTTTTGGGTCGGTGGGGCGGTGGATACGCAGTATTTT. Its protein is CASSFWVGGAVDTQYF.

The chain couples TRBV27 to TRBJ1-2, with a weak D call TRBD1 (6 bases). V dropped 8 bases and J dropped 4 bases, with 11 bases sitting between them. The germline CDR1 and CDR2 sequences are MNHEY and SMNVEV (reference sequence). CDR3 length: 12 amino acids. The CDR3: CASGRGAYGYTF. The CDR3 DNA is TGTGCCAGCGGTAGGGGGGCCTATGGCTACACCTTC.

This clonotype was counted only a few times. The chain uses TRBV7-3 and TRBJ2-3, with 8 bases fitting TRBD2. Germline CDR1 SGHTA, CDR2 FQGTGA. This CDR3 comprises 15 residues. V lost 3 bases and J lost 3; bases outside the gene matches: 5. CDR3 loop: CASSFDGRATDTQYF. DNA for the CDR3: TGTGCCAGCAGCTTTGACGGGAGGGCGACAGATACGCAGTATTTT.

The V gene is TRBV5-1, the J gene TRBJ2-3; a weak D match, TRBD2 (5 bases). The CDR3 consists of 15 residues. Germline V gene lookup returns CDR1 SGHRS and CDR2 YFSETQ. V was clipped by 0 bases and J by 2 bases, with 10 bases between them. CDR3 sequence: CASSLVSGYTDTQYF. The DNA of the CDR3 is TGCGCCAGCAGCTTGGTGAGCGGATACACAGATACGCAGTATTTT.

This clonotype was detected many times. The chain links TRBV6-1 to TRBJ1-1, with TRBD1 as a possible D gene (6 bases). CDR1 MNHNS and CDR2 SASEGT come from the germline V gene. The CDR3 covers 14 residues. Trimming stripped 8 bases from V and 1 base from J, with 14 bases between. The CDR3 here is CASHQGWTNTEAFF. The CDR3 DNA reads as TGTGCCAGCCATCAGGGGTGGACGAACACTGAAGCTTTCTTT.

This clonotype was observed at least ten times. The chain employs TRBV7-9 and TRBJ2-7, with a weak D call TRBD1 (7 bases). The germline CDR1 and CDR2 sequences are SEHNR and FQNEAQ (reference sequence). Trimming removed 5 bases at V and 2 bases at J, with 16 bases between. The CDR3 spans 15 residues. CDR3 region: CASSLGGDSPYEQYF. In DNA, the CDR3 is TGTGCCAGCAGCCTAGGAGGGGACAGCCCCTACGAGCAGTACTTC.

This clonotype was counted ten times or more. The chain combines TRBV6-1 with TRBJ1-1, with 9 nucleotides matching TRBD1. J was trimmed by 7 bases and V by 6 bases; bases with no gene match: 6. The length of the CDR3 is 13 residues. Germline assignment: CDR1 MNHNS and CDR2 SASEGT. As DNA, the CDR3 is TGTGCCAGCAGCGGGGGGACAGGGTTTGAAGCTTTCTTT. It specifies CASSGGTGFEAFF.

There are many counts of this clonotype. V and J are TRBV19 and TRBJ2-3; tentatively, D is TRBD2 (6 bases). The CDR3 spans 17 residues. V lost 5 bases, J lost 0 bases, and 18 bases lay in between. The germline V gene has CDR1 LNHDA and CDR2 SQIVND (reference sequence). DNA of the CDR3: TGTGCCAGTAGTCCCTGGGACTCCCAACCTAGCACAGATACGCAGTATTTT. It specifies CASSPWDSQPSTDTQYF. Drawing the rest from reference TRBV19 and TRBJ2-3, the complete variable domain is DGGITQSPKYLFRKEGQNVTLSCEQNLNHDAMYWYRQDPGQGLRLIYYSQIVNDFQKGDIAEGYSVSREKKESFPLTVTSAQKNPTAFYLCASSPWDSQPSTDTQYFGPGTRLTVL.

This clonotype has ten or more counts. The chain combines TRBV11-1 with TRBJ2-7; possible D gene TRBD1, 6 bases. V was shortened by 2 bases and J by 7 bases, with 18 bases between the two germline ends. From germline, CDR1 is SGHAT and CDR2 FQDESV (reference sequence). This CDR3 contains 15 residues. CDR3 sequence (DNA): TGTGCCAGCAGCTTAAATCCGCAACAGGGAAATGAGCAGTACTTC. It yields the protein CASSLNPQQGNEQYF. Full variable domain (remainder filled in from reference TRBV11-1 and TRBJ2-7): EAEVAQSPRYKITEKSQAVAFWCDPISGHATLYWYRQILGQGPELLVQFQDESVVDDSQLPKDRFSAERLKGVDSTLKIQPAELGDSAMYLCASSLNPQQGNEQYFGPGTRLTVT.

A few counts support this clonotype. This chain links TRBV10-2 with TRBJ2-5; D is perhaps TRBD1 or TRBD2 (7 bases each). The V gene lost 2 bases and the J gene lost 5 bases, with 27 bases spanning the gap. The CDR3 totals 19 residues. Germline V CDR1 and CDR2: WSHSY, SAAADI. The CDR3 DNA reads TGCGCCAGCAGTGAGACGAACTTCAGGGGGGGCAAAAGGTGGGAGACCCAGTACTTC. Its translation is CASSETNFRGGKRWETQYF.

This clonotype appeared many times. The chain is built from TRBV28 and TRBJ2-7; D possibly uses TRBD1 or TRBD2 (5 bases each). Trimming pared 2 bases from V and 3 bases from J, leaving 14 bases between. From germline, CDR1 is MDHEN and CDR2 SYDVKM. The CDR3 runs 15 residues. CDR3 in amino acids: CASSLAAGSIYEQYF. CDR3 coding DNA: TGTGCCAGCAGTTTAGCGGCAGGGAGCATCTACGAGCAGTACTTC.

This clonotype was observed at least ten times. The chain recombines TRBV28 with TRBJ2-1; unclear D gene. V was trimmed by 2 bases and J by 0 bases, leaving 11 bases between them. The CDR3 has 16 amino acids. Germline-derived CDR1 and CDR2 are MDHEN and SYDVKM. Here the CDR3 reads CASSLPVESSYNEQFF. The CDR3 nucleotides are TGTGCCAGCAGTTTACCAGTCGAGAGCTCCTACAATGAGCAGTTCTTC.

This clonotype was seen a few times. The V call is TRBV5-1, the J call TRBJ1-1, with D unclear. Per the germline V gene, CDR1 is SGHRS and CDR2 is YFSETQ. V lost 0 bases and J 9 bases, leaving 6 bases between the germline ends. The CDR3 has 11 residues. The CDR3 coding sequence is TGCGCCAGCAGCTTGGGACTTAAAGCTTTCTTT. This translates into CASSLGLKAFF.